The sequence of this T cell receptor (beta chain) was determined in a study of T cell repertoires in cytomegalovirus infection. On the study more broadly: An indication of both CMV infection and matching HLA type came from public TCR beta signatures.

Germline loops: CDR1 SGHRS, CDR2 YFSETQ. There are 15 residues in the CDR3. With 1 base removed from V and 7 bases from J, the gap between germline ends came to 17 bases. TCRdb processed the reads anew with MiXCR; each CDR3 protein has one entry. The table records about 300,000 distinct CDR3 sequences, approximately 8.9% of them present only once. This clonotype was observed many times. Its antigen is currently unknown. Findings and limits, study-wide: Ex vivo responses were dominated by HLA-C-restricted CMV-specific TCR beta clonotypes. Public TCR beta family frequency separated CMV-and-HLA carriers, including in an independent cohort.

This TCR derives from a human donor in good health (CMV status not recorded). Some clones in this sample may be carry-over from other donors' samples. The sequencing input was PBMCs. The rearrangement joins TRBV5-1 to TRBJ1-1; weak D call: TRBD1 (6 bases). CDR3 bases: TGCGCCAGCAGCTTGTGGGGGTCGCAGGGGAATGAAGCTTTCTTT. Its translation is CASSLWGSQGNEAFF.